This T cell receptor (beta chain) was found in a study of Ad26.COV2.S vaccination and SARS-CoV-2 variants. As for the study in general: Administration of Ad26.COV2.S was intramuscular, either once or twice 56 days apart. Study results and caveats: Vaccine recipients showed a spike-specific TCR breadth that was higher than in placebo recipients.

Treatment: some 20 received Ad26.COV2.S at low or high dose, single or two shots; roughly 5 received placebo; per-sample allocation not given. Sampling was done on day 63 after the first vaccine or placebo injection. Concerning this clone itself: The antigen is unknown.

Measured with immunoSEQ multiplex PCR; TCRdb has only the in-frame clones, and not every one. The repertoire holds some 320,000 clones, with around 81% as singletons. In germline, CDR1 is SGHTA, CDR2 FQGTGA. J was trimmed by 2 bases and V by 5 bases; bases with no gene match: 6. The CDR3 is made up of 14 amino acids. The sample consisted of peripheral blood, taken in a trial of Ad26.COV2.S vaccine versus placebo. The rearrangement uses TRBV7-3 and TRBJ2-7; TRBD1 matches 7 bases. The sequence was obtained from a person aged 18-60 years who received the Ad26.COV2.S COVID-19 vaccine or a placebo. The CDR3 DNA follows: TGTGCCAGCAGCCACACGGGACAGACCTACGAGCAGTACTTC. Translation gives CASSHTGQTYEQYF.